Sequencing of this T cell receptor (beta chain) was carried out in a study of Graves' ophthalmopathy and Graves' hyperthyroidism. The V and J ends lost 2 bases and 3 bases, in that order; junction bases with no gene match: 4. CDR1 is MGHRA and CDR2 is YSYEKL in the germline V gene. This CDR3 is 15 amino acids long. This clonotype has only a few counts. Its target is not known. Amplified material comprised TCR beta CDR3 regions derived from RNA transcripts. The workflow started with a first-round RT-PCR run with HTBI primers and then moved on to a second-round multiplex PCR. Each CDR3 protein is one row after TCRdb ran MiXCR on the multiplex PCR reads. This sample has 200,000 to 250,000 distinct CDR3 sequences; about 22% occur once, and the top ten carry about 46%. Findings and caveats of the study: A 13-signature model separated ophthalmopathy from stable hyperthyroidism, 85% to 90% sensitivity, 65% to 82% specificity. Most expanded clonotypes in thyroid above 0.001 frequency also showed up in blood.

Sequencing was performed on peripheral blood. The V gene is TRBV4-1, the J gene TRBJ2-7, with 10 bases lining up with TRBD1. The receptor was isolated from a woman aged 45-59 years with Graves' ophthalmopathy. CDR3 DNA: TGCGCCAGCAGCCAACCGACAGGGGGCGTCTACGAGCAGTACTTC. Translation: CASSQPTGGVYEQYF.